This T cell receptor (beta chain) was found in a study of radiotherapy plus CTLA-4 blockade in lung cancer. Germline assignment: CDR1 LGHNA and CDR2 YNFKEQ. Trimming removed 1 base from V and 4 bases from J, with 10 bases in between. The CDR3 spans 14 residues. Produced via immunoSEQ multiplex PCR; TCRdb's table is partial and in-frame only. The table records some 49,000 clones, around 83% of them present only once. The gene calls are TRBV4-2 and TRBJ1-1, with a weak D call TRBD1 (6 bases). Sequences were derived from peripheral blood, sampled from a patient treated with radiotherapy plus ipilimumab. This sequence originates from a human donor with non-small cell lung cancer whose response to radiotherapy plus ipilimumab could not be evaluated. Here the CDR3 reads CASSQAGDSTEAFF. DNA of the CDR3: TGTGCCAGCAGCCAAGCAGGGGATTCCACTGAAGCTTTCTTT.